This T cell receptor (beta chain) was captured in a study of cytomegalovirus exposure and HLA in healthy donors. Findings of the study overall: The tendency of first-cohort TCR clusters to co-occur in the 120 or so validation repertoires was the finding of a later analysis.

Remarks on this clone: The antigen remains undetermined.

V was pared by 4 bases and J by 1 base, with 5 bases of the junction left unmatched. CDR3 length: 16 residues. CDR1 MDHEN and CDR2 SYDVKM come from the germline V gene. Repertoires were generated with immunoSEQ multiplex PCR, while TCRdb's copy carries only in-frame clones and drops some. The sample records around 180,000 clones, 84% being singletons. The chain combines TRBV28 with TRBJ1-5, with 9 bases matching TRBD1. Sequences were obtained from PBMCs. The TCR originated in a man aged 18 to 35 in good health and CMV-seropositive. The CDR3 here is CASSSTGGRSNQPQHF. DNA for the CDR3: TGTGCCAGCAGTTCTACAGGGGGCAGGAGCAATCAGCCCCAGCATTTT. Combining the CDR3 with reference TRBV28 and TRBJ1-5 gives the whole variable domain DVKVTQSSRYLVKRTGEKVFLECVQDMDHENMFWYRQDPGLGLRLIYFSYDVKMKEKGDIPEGYSVSREKKERFSLILESASTNQTSMYLCASSSTGGRSNQPQHFGDGTRLSIL.